This T cell receptor (beta chain) emerged from a study of blood T cell repertoires in COVID-19. Study as a whole: PBMCs, B-cell-depleted T cells, or T cells were the source of the cDNA or gDNA that made up the material.

The germline V gene has CDR1 SGHNT and CDR2 YENEEA. The V end was cut by 6 bases, the J end by 1 base, with 16 bases between. This CDR3 has 15 residues. In the original analysis: Amplifying reference gene primers gave estimates of nucleated cell counts. Data came from immunoSEQ multiplex PCR; TCRdb stores just in-frame clones and leaves some out. V, J and clone size are those of that table, while D and trimming were read from the DNA. The data hold around 97,000 clones, with 87% observed a single time. This clonotype was obtained from a man in his fifties or sixties in a cohort sampled during active COVID-19. The chain carries TRBV11-3 and TRBJ2-7; D not certain. The sequenced material came from peripheral blood. CDR3 region: CASRSPREESYEQYF. In DNA form, the CDR3 reads TGTGCCAGCAGATCCCCCCGAGAGGAATCCTACGAGCAGTACTTC.